This T cell receptor (beta chain) emerged from a study of shared clonotypes between healthy human individuals. Study summary: The donor pool was made up of two women and a few men aged 18 to 49. General study results and limits: Relative to memory subsets, naive subsets generally showed larger estimated richness.

Note on this clone: Its target is not known. This sample also contains other DNA sequences that code for the same CDR3.

Repertoires were generated with immunoSEQ multiplex PCR, while TCRdb's copy carries only in-frame clones and drops some. The sample lists roughly 1,500,000 clones; 97% to 99% were seen once. Trimming stripped 1 base from V and 0 bases from J, with 7 bases between. Per germline, CDR1 SGHTA and CDR2 FQGNSA. The CDR3 has 14 amino acids. This clonotype was sampled from a young man in good health. The sequencing input was naive CD4+ T cells sorted from blood. As for subset: CD45RA+ positively selected. This chain links TRBV7-2 with TRBJ2-7; D unclear. The CDR3 DNA follows: TGTGCCAGCAGCTTAGTGGATAGCTCCTACGAGCAGTACTTC. Translated, it gives CASSLVDSSYEQYF.